Sequencing of this TCR beta chain was carried out in a study of blood T cell repertoires in COVID-19. Study context: Material from acute and convalescent COVID-19 was sourced from the United States, Italy and Spain. T cells, B-cell-depleted T cells, or PBMCs provided the cDNA or gDNA that served as material.

Study processing details: Using reference gene primer amplification, nucleated cell counts were estimated. Sequencing used immunoSEQ multiplex PCR; TCRdb keeps in-frame clones, though not all of them. V and J calls plus clone size are reproduced from that table; the DNA served to infer D and trimming. The sample shows around 40,000 clones, approximately 90% of them seen only once. Germline V gene data show CDR1 as SGHRS and CDR2 as YFSETQ. V gave up 1 base and J gave up 1 base; unmatched junction bases: 4. The CDR3 sequence is 16 residues long. The TCR originated in a woman aged 25 to 45 in a cohort sampled during active COVID-19. V is TRBV5-1 and J is TRBJ2-2; 7 bases line up with TRBD2. What was sequenced was peripheral blood. DNA for the CDR3: TGCGCCAGCAGCTTGCGGGGGGATCGGAACACCGGGGAGCTGTTTTTT. Translating gives CASSLRGDRNTGELFF. The full variable domain, completed using reference TRBV5-1 and TRBJ2-2, is KAGVTQTPRYLIKTRGQQVTLSCSPISGHRSVSWYQQTPGQGLQFLFEYFSETQRNKGNFPGRFSGRQFSNSRSEMNVSTLELGDSALYLCASSLRGDRNTGELFFGEGSRLTVL.